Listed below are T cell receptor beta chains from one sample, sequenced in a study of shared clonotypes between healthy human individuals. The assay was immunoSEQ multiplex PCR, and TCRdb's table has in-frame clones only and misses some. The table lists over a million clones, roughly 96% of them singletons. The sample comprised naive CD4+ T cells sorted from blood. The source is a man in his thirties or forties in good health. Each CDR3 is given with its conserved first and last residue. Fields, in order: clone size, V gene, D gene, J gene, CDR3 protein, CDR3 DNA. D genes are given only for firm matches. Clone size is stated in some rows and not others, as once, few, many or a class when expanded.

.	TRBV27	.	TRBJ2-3	CASSRRLGASTDTQYF	TGTGCCAGCTCTAGGCGGCTAGGGGCCTCCACAGATACGCAGTATTTT
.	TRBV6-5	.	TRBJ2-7	CASSYAGPTYEQYF	TGTGCCAGCAGTTATGCAGGGCCTACCTACGAGCAGTACTTC
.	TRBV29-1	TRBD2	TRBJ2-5	CSGRLAGAGETQYF	TGCAGCGGCCGACTAGCGGGAGCTGGGGAGACCCAGTACTTC
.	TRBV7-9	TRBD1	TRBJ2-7	CASSSRTGQMNYEQYF	TGTGCCAGCAGCTCAAGGACGGGACAGATGAACTACGAGCAGTACTTC
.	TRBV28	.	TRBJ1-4	CASSLVGEKLFF	TGTGCCAGCAGTTTAGTCGGTGAAAAACTGTTTTTT
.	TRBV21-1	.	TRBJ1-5	CASSNDSWGAYGQPQHF	TGTGCCAGCAGCAATGACTCGTGGGGGGCGTACGGACAGCCCCAGCATTTT
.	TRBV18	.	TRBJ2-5	CASSPVQETQYF	TGTGCCAGCTCACCAGTGCAAGAGACCCAGTACTTC
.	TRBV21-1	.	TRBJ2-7	CASSQRRGYEQYF	TGTGCCAGCAGCCAGAGACGGGGCTACGAGCAGTACTTC
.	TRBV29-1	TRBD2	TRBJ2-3	CSVDHPIAGGRTDTQYF	TGCAGCGTTGACCACCCTATAGCGGGAGGGCGCACAGATACGCAGTATTTT
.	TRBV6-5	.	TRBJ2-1	CAARRGRYNEQFF	TGTGCGGCCCGGCGCGGGCGGTACAATGAGCAGTTCTTC
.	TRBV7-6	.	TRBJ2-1	CASSLEGGMYNEQFF	TGTGCCAGCAGCTTGGAGGGCGGGATGTACAATGAGCAGTTCTTC
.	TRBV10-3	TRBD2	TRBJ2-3	CAISEGLAVTDTQYF	TGTGCCATCAGTGAAGGACTAGCGGTCACAGATACGCAGTATTTT
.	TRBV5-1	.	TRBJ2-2	CASSLDSNTGELFF	TGCGCCAGCAGCTTGGATTCAAACACCGGGGAGCTGTTTTTT
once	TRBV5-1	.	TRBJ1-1	CASSLGEYEMNTEAFF	TGCGCCAGCAGCTTGGGAGAATACGAAATGAACACTGAAGCTTTCTTT
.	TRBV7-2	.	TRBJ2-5	CASSLAPLGPQYF	TGTGCCAGCAGCTTAGCGCCTCTCGGACCCCAGTACTTC
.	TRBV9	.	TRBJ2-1	CASSVGGGGAWNEQFF	TGTGCCAGCAGCGTAGGAGGTGGGGGCGCGTGGAATGAGCAGTTCTTC
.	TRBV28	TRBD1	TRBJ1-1	CASSLPTGDIMNTEAFF	TGTGCCAGCAGTTTACCTACAGGGGACATAATGAACACTGAAGCTTTCTTT
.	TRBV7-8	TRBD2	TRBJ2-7	CASSLVLEGGVQRTNSYEQYF	TGTGCCAGCAGCTTAGTATTAGAGGGAGGGGTCCAGCGGACCAACTCCTACGAGCAGTACTTC
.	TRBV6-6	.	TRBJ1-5	CASRHTKNQPQHF	TGTGCCAGCAGGCACACCAAAAATCAGCCCCAGCATTTT
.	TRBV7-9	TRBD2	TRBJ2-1	CASSPPGLAASSYNEQFF	TGTGCCAGCAGCCCGCCGGGACTAGCGGCCAGCTCCTACAATGAGCAGTTCTTC
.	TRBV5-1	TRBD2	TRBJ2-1	CASSLVGAGGYNEQFF	TGCGCCAGCAGCTTGGTTGGGGCGGGAGGATACAATGAGCAGTTCTTC
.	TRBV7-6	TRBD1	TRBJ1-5	CASSLTDRGQPQHF	TGTGCCAGCAGCTTAACCGACAGGGGACAGCCCCAGCATTTT
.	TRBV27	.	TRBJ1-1	CASSFKGMNTEAFF	TGTGCCAGCAGTTTCAAAGGGATGAACACTGAAGCTTTCTTT
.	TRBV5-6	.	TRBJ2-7	CASSGGRVFSYEQYF	TGTGCCAGCAGCGGCGGCCGGGTCTTCTCCTACGAGCAGTACTTC